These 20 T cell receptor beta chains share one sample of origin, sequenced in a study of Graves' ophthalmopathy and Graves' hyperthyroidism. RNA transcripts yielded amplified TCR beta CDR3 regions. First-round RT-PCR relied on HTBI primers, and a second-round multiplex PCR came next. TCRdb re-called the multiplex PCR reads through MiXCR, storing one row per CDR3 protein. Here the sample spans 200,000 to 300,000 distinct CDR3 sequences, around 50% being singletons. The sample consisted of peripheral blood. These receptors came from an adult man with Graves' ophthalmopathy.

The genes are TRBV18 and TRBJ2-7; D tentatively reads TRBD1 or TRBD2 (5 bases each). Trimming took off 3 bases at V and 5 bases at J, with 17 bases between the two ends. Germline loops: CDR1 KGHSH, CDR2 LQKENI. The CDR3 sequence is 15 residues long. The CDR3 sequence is CASSPLEGHVDEQYF. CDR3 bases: TGTGCCAGCTCACCGCTCGAGGGGCATGTCGACGAGCAGTACTTC.

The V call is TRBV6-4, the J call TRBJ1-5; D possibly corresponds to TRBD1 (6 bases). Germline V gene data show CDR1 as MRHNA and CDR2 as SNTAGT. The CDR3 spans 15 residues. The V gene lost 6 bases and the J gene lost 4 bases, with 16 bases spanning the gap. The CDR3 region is CASSEGQLTNQPQHF. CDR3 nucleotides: TGTGCCAGCAGCGAAGGACAGCTCACAAATCAGCCCCAGCATTTT.

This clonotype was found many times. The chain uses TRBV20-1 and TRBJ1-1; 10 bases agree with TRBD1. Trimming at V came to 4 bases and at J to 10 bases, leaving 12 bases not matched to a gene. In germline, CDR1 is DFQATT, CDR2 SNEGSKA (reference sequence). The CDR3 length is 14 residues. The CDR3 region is CSAIYPDRGGGAFF. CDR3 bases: TGCAGTGCTATCTACCCGGACAGGGGGGGTGGAGCTTTCTTT.

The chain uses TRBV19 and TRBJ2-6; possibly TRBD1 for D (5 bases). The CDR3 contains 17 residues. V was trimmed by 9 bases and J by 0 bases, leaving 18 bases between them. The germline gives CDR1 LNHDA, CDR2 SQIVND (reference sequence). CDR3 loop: CASSRTPTLSGANVLTF. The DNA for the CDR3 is TGTGCCAGCAGCCGGACACCAACCCTCTCTGGGGCCAACGTCCTGACTTTC.

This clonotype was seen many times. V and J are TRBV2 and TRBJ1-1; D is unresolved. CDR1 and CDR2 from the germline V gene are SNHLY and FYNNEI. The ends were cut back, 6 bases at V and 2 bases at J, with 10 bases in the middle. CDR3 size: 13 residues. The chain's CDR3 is CASSAESNTEAFF. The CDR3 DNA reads TGTGCCAGCAGCGCGGAGTCAAACACTGAAGCTTTCTTT.

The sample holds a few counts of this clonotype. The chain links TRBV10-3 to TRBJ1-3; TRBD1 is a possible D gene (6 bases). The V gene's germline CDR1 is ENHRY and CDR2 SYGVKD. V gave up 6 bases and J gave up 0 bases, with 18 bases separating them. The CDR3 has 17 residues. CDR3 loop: CAIRPGTGLSSGNTIYF. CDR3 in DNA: TGTGCCATCAGACCCGGAACAGGGCTAAGCTCTGGAAACACCATATATTTT.

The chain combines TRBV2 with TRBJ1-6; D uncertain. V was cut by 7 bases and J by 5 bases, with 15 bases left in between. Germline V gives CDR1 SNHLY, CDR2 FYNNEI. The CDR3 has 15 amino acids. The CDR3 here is CASTPYRQDNSPLHF. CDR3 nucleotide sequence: TGTGCCAGCACGCCCTATAGGCAGGATAATTCACCCCTCCACTTT.

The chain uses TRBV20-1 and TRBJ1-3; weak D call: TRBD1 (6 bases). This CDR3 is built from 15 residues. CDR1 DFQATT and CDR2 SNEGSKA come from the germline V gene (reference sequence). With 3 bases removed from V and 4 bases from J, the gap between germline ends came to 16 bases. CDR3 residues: CSASWGHGEGNTIYF. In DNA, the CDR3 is TGCAGTGCTAGTTGGGGGCACGGTGAAGGAAACACCATATATTTT.

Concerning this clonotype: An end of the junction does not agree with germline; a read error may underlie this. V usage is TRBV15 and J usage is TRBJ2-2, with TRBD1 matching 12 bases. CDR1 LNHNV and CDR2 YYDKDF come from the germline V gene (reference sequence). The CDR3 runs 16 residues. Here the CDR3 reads CATSRAGDRGPGELFF. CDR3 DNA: TGTGCTACCAGCAGAGCTGGGGACAGGGGGCCCGGGGAGCTGTTTTTT.

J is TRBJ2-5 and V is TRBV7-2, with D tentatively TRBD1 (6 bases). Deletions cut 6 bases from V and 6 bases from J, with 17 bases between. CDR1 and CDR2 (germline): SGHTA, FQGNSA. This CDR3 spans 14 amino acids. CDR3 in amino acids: CASSEVGARKTQYF. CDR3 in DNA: TGTGCCAGCAGTGAAGTGGGGGCGCGGAAGACCCAGTACTTC.

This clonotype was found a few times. CDR3 protein: CSADRANYEQYF. CDR3 DNA sequence: TGCAGTGCCGACAGGGCGAACTACGAGCAGTACTTC. The chain couples TRBV20-1 to TRBJ2-7; 7 bases match TRBD1. The CDR3 has 12 residues. Germline values: CDR1 DFQATT, CDR2 SNEGSKA (reference sequence). V lost 6 bases and J lost 3; bases outside the gene matches: 5.

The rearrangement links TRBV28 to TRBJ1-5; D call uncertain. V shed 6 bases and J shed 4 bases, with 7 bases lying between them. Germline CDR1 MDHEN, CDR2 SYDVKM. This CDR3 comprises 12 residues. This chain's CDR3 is CASSWGNQPQHF. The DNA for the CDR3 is TGTGCCAGCAGCTGGGGTAATCAGCCCCAGCATTTT. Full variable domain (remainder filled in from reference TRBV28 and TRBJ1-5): DVKVTQSSRYLVKRTGEKVFLECVQDMDHENMFWYRQDPGLGLRLIYFSYDVKMKEKGDIPEGYSVSREKKERFSLILESASTNQTSMYLCASSWGNQPQHFGDGTRLSIL.

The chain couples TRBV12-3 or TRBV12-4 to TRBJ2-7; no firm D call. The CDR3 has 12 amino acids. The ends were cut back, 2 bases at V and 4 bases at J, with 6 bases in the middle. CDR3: CASSLSNYEQYF. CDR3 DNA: TGTGCCAGCAGTTTAAGCAATTACGAGCAGTACTTC.

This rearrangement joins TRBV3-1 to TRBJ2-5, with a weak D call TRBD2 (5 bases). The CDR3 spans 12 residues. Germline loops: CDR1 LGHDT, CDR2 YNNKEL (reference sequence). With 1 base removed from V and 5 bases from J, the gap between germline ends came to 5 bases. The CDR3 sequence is CASSQGGETQYF. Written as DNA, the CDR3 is TGTGCCAGCAGCCAAGGCGGGGAGACCCAGTACTTC.

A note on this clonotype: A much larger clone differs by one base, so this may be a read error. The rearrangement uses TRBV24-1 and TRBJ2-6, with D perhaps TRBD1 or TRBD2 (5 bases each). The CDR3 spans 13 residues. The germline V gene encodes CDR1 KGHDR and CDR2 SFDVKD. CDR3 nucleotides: TGTGCCACCATGGACTTTGGGGCCACCGTCCTGACTTTC. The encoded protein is CATMDFGATVLTF.

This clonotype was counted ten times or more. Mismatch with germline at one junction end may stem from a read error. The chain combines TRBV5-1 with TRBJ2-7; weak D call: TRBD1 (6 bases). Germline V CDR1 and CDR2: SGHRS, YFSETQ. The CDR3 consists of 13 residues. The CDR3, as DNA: TGTGCCAGCAGCTTAGGGGGTGGGTACGAGCAGTACTTC. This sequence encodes CASSLGGGYEQYF.

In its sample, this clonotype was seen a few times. The CDR3 region is CASEAPGLDYEQYF. CDR3 in DNA: TGTGCCAGCGAGGCGCCGGGACTAGACTACGAGCAGTACTTC. The chain joins TRBV2 to TRBJ2-7; TRBD2 matches at 8 bases. The CDR3 has 14 amino acids. Germline CDR1 is SNHLY and CDR2 is FYNNEI. Losses at the gene ends were 8 bases for V and 3 bases for J; bases not matched to a gene: 9. Full variable domain (missing parts from reference TRBV2 and TRBJ2-7): EPEVTQTPSHQVTQMGQEVILRCVPISNHLYFYWYRQILGQKVEFLVSFYNNEISEKSEIFDDQFSVERPDGSNFTLKIRSTKLEDSAMYFCASEAPGLDYEQYFGPGTRLTVT.

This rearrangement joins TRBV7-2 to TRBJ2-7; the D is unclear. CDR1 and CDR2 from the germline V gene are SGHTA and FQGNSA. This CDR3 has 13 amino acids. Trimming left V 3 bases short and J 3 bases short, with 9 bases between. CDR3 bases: TGTGCCAGCAGCTTTACCGTGGACTACGAGCAGTACTTC. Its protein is CASSFTVDYEQYF.

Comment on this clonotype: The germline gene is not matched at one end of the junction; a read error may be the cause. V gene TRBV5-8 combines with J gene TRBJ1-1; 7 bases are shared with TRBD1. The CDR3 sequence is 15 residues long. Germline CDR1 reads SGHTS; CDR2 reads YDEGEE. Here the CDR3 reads CAGSLGQLRNTEAFF. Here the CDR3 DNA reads TGTGCCGGCAGCCTGGGACAGCTTCGGAACACTGAAGCTTTCTTT.

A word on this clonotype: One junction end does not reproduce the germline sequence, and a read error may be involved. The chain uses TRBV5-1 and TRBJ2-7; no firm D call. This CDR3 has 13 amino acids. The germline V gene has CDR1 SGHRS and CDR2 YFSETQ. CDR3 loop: CASSLSSVDEQYF. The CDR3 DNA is TGTGCCAGCAGCTTGAGCTCTGTTGACGAGCAGTACTTC.